This T cell receptor (beta chain) was sequenced in a study of beta chain features in type 1 diabetes. Whole-study results and caveats: Type 1 diabetes patients showed fewer insertions and more deletions at VDJ junctions. TCRB CDR3s from Type 1 diabetes patients were moderately but significantly shorter in all four CD4+ subsets.

Stem cell-like memory, regulatory, central memory and naive CD4+ cells were sorted via CD45RO/CCR7/CD25/CD127/CD95/CD27. Sequenced material consisted of expressed TCRB transcripts (all of the isolated RNA was reverse transcribed). Data came from immunoSEQ multiplex PCR; TCRdb stores just in-frame clones and leaves some out. Here the sample spans a few hundred thousand clones, roughly 12% being singletons. On this clone itself: Antigen unknown.

Sequenced sample: naive CD4+ T cells from blood. The sequence came from a woman younger than 35 with type 1 diabetes.

CDR3 region: CSVEDLNRNTGELFF. Here the CDR3 DNA reads TGCAGCGTTGAAGATCTAAACAGAAACACCGGGGAGCTGTTTTTT. This chain connects TRBV29-1 to TRBJ2-2; D is undetermined. Germline loops: CDR1 SQVTM, CDR2 ANQGSEA. The CDR3 has 15 residues. V was clipped by 0 bases and J by 2 bases, with 10 bases between them.